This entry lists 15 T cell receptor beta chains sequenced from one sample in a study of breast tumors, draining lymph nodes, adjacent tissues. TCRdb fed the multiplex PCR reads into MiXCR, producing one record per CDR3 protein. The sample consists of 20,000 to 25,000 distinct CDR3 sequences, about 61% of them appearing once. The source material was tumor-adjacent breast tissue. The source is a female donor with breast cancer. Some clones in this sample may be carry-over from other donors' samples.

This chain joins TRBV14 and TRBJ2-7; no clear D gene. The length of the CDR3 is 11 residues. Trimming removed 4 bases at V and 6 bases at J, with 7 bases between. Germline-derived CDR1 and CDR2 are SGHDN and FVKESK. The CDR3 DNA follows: TGTGCCAGCAGCCGCATAAGCGAGCAGTACTTC. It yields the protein CASSRISEQYF.

CDR3 protein: CASRGAGWHYGYTF. As DNA, the CDR3 is TGTGCCAGCCGGGGGGCAGGATGGCACTATGGCTACACCTTC. This rearrangement joins TRBV6-6 to TRBJ1-2; a weak D match, TRBD1 (6 bases). Germline V gives CDR1 MNHNY, CDR2 SVGAGI (reference sequence). The ends were cut back, 8 bases at V and 3 bases at J, with 16 bases in the middle. The CDR3 consists of 14 residues.

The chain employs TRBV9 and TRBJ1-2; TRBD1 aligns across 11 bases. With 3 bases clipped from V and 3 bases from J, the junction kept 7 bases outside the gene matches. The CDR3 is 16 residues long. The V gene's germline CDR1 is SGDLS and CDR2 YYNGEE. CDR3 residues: CASSDGTGGIDYGYTF. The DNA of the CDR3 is TGTGCCAGCAGCGACGGGACAGGGGGGATTGACTATGGCTACACCTTC.

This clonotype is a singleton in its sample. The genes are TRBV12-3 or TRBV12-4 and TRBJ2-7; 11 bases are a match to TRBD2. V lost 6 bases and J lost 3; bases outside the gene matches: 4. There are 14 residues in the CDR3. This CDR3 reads CASSPGTSGYEQYF. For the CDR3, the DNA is TGTGCCAGCAGCCCCGGGACTAGCGGCTACGAGCAGTACTTC.

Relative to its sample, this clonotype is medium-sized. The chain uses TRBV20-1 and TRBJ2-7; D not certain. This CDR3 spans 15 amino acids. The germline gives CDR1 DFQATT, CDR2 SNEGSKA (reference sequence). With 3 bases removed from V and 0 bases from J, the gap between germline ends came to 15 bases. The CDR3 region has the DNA TGCAGTGCTAGCCTTTCGCATCTGACCTCCTACGAGCAGTACTTC. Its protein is CSASLSHLTSYEQYF.

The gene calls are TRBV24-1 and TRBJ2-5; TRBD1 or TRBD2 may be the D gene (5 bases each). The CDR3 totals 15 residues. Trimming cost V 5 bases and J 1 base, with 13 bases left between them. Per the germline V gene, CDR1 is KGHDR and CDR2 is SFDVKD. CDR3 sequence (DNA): TGTGCCACCAGTGGAGGGGACCTTTTCCAAGAGACCCAGTACTTC. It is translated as CATSGGDLFQETQYF.

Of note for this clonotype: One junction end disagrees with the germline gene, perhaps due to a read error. As DNA, the CDR3 is TGTGCCTGGAGGTGGCAGGGGACATACTCCCATAATTCACCCCTCCACTTT. Translation gives CAWRWQGTYSHNSPLHF. This chain connects TRBV30 to TRBJ1-6; TRBD1 might be the D (6 bases). Looked up from germline, CDR1 is GTSNPN and CDR2 is SVGIG (reference sequence). CDR3 size: 17 residues.

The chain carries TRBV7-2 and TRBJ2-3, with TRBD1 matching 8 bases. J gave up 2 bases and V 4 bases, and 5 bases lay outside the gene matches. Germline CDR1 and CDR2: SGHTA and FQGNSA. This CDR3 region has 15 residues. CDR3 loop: CASSYRTGSTDTQYF. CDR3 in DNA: TGTGCCAGCAGCTACAGGACAGGGTCCACAGATACGCAGTATTTT. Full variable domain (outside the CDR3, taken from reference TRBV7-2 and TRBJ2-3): GAGVSQSPSNKVTEKGKDVELRCDPISGHTALYWYRQSLGQGLEFLIYFQGNSAPDKSGLPSDRFSAERTGGSVSTLTIQRTQQEDSAVYLCASSYRTGSTDTQYFGPGTRLTVL.

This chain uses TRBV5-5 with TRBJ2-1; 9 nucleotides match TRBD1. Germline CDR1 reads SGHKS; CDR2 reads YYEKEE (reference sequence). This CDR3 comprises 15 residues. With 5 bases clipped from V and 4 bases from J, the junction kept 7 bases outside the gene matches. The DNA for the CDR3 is TGTGCCAGCAGACTCGGACAGGGGTTTTACAATGAGCAGTTCTTC. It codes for CASRLGQGFYNEQFF.

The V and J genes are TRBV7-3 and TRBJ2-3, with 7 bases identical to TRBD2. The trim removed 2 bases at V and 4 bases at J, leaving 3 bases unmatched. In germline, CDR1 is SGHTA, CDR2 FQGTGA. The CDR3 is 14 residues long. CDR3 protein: CASSLVAGADTQYF. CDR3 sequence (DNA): TGTGCCAGCAGCTTAGTTGCGGGAGCAGATACGCAGTATTTT.

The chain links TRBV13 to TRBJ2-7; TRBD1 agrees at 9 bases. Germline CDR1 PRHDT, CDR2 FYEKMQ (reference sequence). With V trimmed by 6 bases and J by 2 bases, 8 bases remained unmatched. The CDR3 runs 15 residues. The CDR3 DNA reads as TGTGCCAGCAGTCCTGACAGGGGGGACACCTACGAGCAGTACTTC. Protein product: CASSPDRGDTYEQYF.

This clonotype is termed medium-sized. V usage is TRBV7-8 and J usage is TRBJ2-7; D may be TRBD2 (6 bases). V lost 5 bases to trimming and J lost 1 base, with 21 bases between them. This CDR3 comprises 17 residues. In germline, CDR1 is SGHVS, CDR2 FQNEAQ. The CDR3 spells CASSPQEGRPFSYEQYF. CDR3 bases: TGTGCCAGCAGCCCCCAGGAGGGGAGGCCTTTTTCCTACGAGCAGTACTTC.

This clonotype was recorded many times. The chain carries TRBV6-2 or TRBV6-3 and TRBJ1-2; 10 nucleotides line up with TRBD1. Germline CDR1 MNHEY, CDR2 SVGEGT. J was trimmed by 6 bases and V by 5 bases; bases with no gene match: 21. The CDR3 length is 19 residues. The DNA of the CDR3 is TGTGCCAGCAGTCCCCCCCTCAGACAGGGGGCAATTGGGGCGGATGGCTACACCTTC. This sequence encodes CASSPPLRQGAIGADGYTF.

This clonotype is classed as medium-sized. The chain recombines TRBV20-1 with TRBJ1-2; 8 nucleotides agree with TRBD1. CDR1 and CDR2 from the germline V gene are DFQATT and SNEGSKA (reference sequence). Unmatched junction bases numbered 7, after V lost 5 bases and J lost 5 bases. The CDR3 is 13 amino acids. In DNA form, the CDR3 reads TGCAGTGCTGGGAAGACAGGGGTTTATGGCTACACCTTC. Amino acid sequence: CSAGKTGVYGYTF.

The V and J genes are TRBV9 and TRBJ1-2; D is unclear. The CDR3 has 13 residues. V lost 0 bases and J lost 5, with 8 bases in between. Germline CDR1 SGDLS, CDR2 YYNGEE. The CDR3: CASSVDGDYGYTF. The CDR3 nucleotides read TGTGCCAGCAGCGTAGACGGGGATTATGGCTACACCTTC.